This TCR beta chain was documented in a study of blood T cells in healthy people across ages. Caucasian, healthy and from Russia, the donors were aged between about 6 and 90. A sample-barcoded 5' primer and a J-beta primer mix were used in a second PCR of about 7 to 12 cycles. With 12 random nucleotides, a template-switch adaptor tagged each individual cDNA molecule. TCRdb fed the 5' RACE reads into MiXCR, producing one record per CDR3 protein. This table holds 650,000 to 1,000,000 distinct CDR3 sequences, under 40% found once. The junction had 6 bases not matched to a gene; V was cut back by 5 bases and J by 3 bases. Germline loops: CDR1 SGHTA, CDR2 FQGTGA. The CDR3 has 15 residues. Study-level results: Donor CMV status was unknown, possibly confounding expanded clonotype changes.

This clonotype was counted only a few times. Its specificity is unknown. This chain uses TRBV7-3 with TRBJ2-3; 9 positions agree with TRBD2. The receptor's source is a man in his late teens or twenties in good health. The sample comprised blood. In nucleotides, the CDR3 is TGTGCCAGCAGCCGCGGGGGGGCCGTTACAGATACGCAGTATTTT. Protein product: CASSRGGAVTDTQYF.